A single sample gave rise to the 14 T cell receptor beta chains below, sequenced in a study of blood T cell repertoires in COVID-19. Clones were read by immunoSEQ multiplex PCR, and TCRdb kept only the in-frame ones, dropping some. The sample lists some 49,000 clones, about 86% occurring once. Sequences were obtained from peripheral blood. The origin of the receptors is a woman at least 80 years old with COVID-19, enrolled during active disease.

The chain combines TRBV19 with TRBJ1-6, with 11 bases aligning to TRBD1. The CDR3 totals 17 residues. V dropped 3 bases and J dropped 4; count of bases not matched to a gene: 5. Germline values: CDR1 LNHDA, CDR2 SQIVND (reference sequence). The DNA of the CDR3 is TGTGCCAGTAGTATCGGACAGGGGGCACCGTATAATTCACCCCTCCACTTT. Protein product: CASSIGQGAPYNSPLHF. The full variable domain, with the rest looked up from reference TRBV19 and TRBJ1-6, is DGGITQSPKYLFRKEGQNVTLSCEQNLNHDAMYWYRQDPGQGLRLIYYSQIVNDFQKGDIAEGYSVSREKKESFPLTVTSAQKNPTAFYLCASSIGQGAPYNSPLHFGNGTRLTVT.

The gene calls are TRBV3-1 (or the pseudogene TRBV3-2) and TRBJ1-2, with D perhaps matching TRBD1 (5 bases). V shed 2 bases and J shed 0 bases, with 7 bases lying between them. The germline CDR1 and CDR2 sequences are LGHDT and YNNKEL (reference sequence). This CDR3 is 14 amino acids long. CDR3 protein: CASSQSTANYGYTF. As DNA, the CDR3 is TGTGCCAGCAGCCAATCGACAGCTAACTATGGCTACACCTTC.

In DNA form, the CDR3 reads TGTGCCAGCTCACCAGGCTCGAGCGGAAATCAGCCCCAGCATTTT. Translating it yields CASSPGSSGNQPQHF. The chain uses TRBV18 and TRBJ1-5; D unresolved. The CDR3 totals 15 residues. Germline values: CDR1 KGHSH, CDR2 LQKENI. Trimming shortened V by 2 bases and J by 4 bases, and 12 bases separated the two germline ends.

The chain links TRBV4-1 to TRBJ2-7; tentatively, D is TRBD2 (5 bases). CDR1 and CDR2 from the germline V gene are MGHRA and YSYEKL. This CDR3 contains 15 residues. V lost 0 bases and J 4 bases, leaving 13 bases between the germline ends. CDR3 in amino acids: CASSQDFLAGYEQYF. The CDR3 DNA sequence: TGCGCCAGCAGCCAAGATTTCCTAGCCGGATACGAGCAGTACTTC.

The chain has TRBV5-1 and TRBJ2-3; TRBD2 matches at 8 bases. V shed 4 bases, J shed 0 bases, and the junction held 7 bases outside the gene matches. CDR3 length: 16 amino acids. The germline V gene has CDR1 SGHRS and CDR2 YFSETQ. The CDR3 DNA is TGCGCCAGCAGCCCGACTAGCGCTACTAGCACAGATACGCAGTATTTT. Amino acids: CASSPTSATSTDTQYF.

V is TRBV27 and J is TRBJ2-1; D might be TRBD1 (5 bases). The CDR3 is made up of 15 amino acids. V was trimmed by 2 bases and J by 7 bases, leaving 15 bases between them. From germline, CDR1 is MNHEY and CDR2 SMNVEV (reference sequence). In DNA, the CDR3 is TGTGCCAGCAGTTTAAGGGGTTGGCCCACGAATGAGCAGTTCTTC. It encodes CASSLRGWPTNEQFF.

The chain combines TRBV5-8 with TRBJ2-7, with TRBD1 matching over 10 bases. V dropped 2 bases and J dropped 4; count of bases not matched to a gene: 9. This CDR3 region has 16 residues. Germline V gene sequence: CDR1 SGHTS, CDR2 YDEGEE. For the CDR3, the DNA is TGTGCCAGCAGCTTCCAGACAGGGGGCGAAACTTACGAGCAGTACTTC. It codes for CASSFQTGGETYEQYF.

About this clone: The junction differs from germline at one of its ends, possibly a read error. The CDR3 sequence is CATGLAGYGQYF. CDR3 nucleotide sequence: TGTGCCACCGGACTAGCGGGTTACGGGCAGTACTTC. V usage is TRBV19 and J usage is TRBJ2-7, with 11 bases identical to TRBD2. Germline loops: CDR1 LNHDA, CDR2 SQIVND (reference sequence). CDR3 length equals 12 residues. Full variable domain (missing parts from reference TRBV19 and TRBJ2-7): DGGITQSPKYLFRKEGQNVTLSCEQNLNHDAMYWYRQDPGQGLRLIYYSQIVNDFQKGDIAEGYSVSREKKESFPLTVTSAQKNPTAFYLCATGLAGYGQYFGPGTRLTVT.

J is TRBJ2-1 and V is TRBV28, with 9 bases that match TRBD1. J lost 7 bases, V lost 3 bases, and 1 base had no gene match. Germline values: CDR1 MDHEN, CDR2 SYDVKM. The CDR3 consists of 13 residues. CDR3 loop: CASSLTGGNEQFF. Written as DNA, the CDR3 is TGTGCCAGCAGTTTGACAGGGGGAAATGAGCAGTTCTTC.

V gene TRBV19 combines with J gene TRBJ2-7; 7 bases align to TRBD1. The ends lost 5 bases at V and 5 bases at J; junction bases unmatched: 9. The CDR3 contains 14 residues. Germline values: CDR1 LNHDA, CDR2 SQIVND (reference sequence). CDR3 protein: CASSPPGQHNEQYF. The CDR3 nucleotides read TGTGCCAGTAGTCCACCGGGACAGCATAACGAGCAGTACTTC.

This rearrangement joins TRBV4-1 to TRBJ2-7; D may be TRBD2 (6 bases). The V end was cut by 1 base, the J end by 6 bases, with 13 bases between. Germline loops: CDR1 MGHRA, CDR2 YSYEKL. CDR3 length: 14 amino acids. The CDR3 loop reads CASSQVGGTREQYF. In DNA, the CDR3 is TGCGCCAGCAGCCAAGTGGGGGGTACCCGCGAGCAGTACTTC.

J is TRBJ1-6 and V is TRBV27, with D perhaps matching TRBD1 (5 bases). The V end was cut by 3 bases, the J end by 7 bases, with 10 bases between. Germline V gene sequence: CDR1 MNHEY, CDR2 SMNVEV (reference sequence). The CDR3 length is 14 residues. Here the CDR3 reads CASSFTTANSPLHF. Here the CDR3 DNA reads TGTGCCAGCAGTTTCACGACAGCGAATTCACCCCTCCACTTT.

This rearrangement joins TRBV6-6 to TRBJ1-6; 7 positions agree with TRBD1. Trimming cost V 6 bases and J 4 bases; bases outside gene matches: 9. The CDR3 runs to 16 residues. Germline values: CDR1 MNHNY, CDR2 SVGAGI (reference sequence). The CDR3 is CASRNRGKEYNSPLHF. The CDR3 DNA sequence: TGTGCCAGCAGAAACAGGGGAAAAGAATATAATTCACCCCTCCACTTT.

This rearrangement joins TRBV4-1 to TRBJ1-6; TRBD1 is a possible D gene (5 bases). V was shortened by 1 base and J by 5 bases, with 15 bases between the two germline ends. The CDR3 has 17 residues. Germline V lookup: CDR1 MGHRA, CDR2 YSYEKL. The CDR3 DNA is TGCGCCAGCAGCCAAGCCGCAAGACAGACGAATAATTCACCCCTCCACTTT. Its protein is CASSQAARQTNNSPLHF.